This is a list of T cell receptor beta chains from one sample in a study of shared clonotypes between healthy human individuals. The repertoire was sequenced with immunoSEQ multiplex PCR; TCRdb's copy has only in-frame clones and lacks some. The profile covers about 2 million clones, with roughly 95% appearing a single time and roughly 1.1% taken by the ten largest. Source material: naive CD8+ T cells sorted from blood. Receptors originate from a man aged 18 to 35 in good health. The conserved cysteine and the conserved F or W are not part of the CDR3 here. D genes are given only for firm matches.

D	V	length	CDR3
TRBD1	TRBV5-1	11	ASSPDRGGGYT
TRBD2	TRBV5-5	13	ASSLDGGRYNEQF
-	TRBV7-9	11	ASSPAGTYEQY
-	TRBV4-1	11	ASRSDRYTEAF
-	TRBV6-5	12	ASSSWVNTGELF
TRBD2	TRBV6-5	11	ASSYGTSGRQF
-	TRBV4-1	13	ASSQVLAENQPQH
-	TRBV29-1	10	SVEWKDTEAF
-	TRBV30	13	AWSFTGLSGNTIY
-	TRBV9	13	ASCPSKRVAYEQY
TRBD1	TRBV28	16	ASSPYPQGTDYNSPLH
-	TRBV4-1	12	ASSPLGVSYEQY
TRBD2	TRBV13	15	ASSSRFWGGSADEQY
-	TRBV7-9	12	ASSLGGEDTEAF
TRBD1	TRBV5-6	15	ASFRRTGDFFSYEQY
TRBD1	TRBV2	13	ASSDLGQGSYEQY
-	TRBV25-1	10	ASSVGADTQY
-	TRBV27	15	ASSLGGNREAKNIQY
-	TRBV27	12	ASSLGGTSYEQY
TRBD1	TRBV7-9	13	ASSEGGTGGFEQY
-	TRBV28	16	ASVSTEKLSSYNSPLH
-	TRBV9	11	ASSVVSRDTQY
-	TRBV28	11	ASSRTVNTEAF
-	TRBV4-1	10	ASSLSGDVAF
TRBD1	TRBV19	14	ASTLGQATSGNTIY
TRBD2	TRBV15	15	ATSRDRQLAGIVEQY
-	TRBV27	11	ASRSDRNGEQF
TRBD2	TRBV28	11	ASSFRGVYEQY
TRBD1	TRBV5-4	12	ASSFGTGEDGYT
-	TRBV6-5	12	ASSYLGSAYEQY
-	TRBV9	13	ASSVDGRSSTEAF
-	TRBV25-1	11	ASSEGQVHGYT
-	TRBV9	12	ASTLGTVNTEAF
-	TRBV27	11	ASSVSTDYEQY
TRBD2	TRBV4-1	15	ASSQILAGGNTGELF
TRBD2	TRBV4-3	14	ASSRLAGESTDTQY
-	TRBV4-3	14	ASSQEVAGRNNEQF
-	TRBV19	12	ASSTPGVNQPQH
-	TRBV10-3	11	AISVPGANVLT
-	TRBV28	13	ASSLIGWQGDGYT
-	TRBV10-3	11	ATTTAGGYEQY
-	TRBV10-2	9	ASSEGHGGF
-	TRBV27	16	ASSFPGDIAGDTGELF
TRBD1	TRBV7-8	11	ASAGEQGNEQF
TRBD1	TRBV30	11	AWRGQGIHEQY
-	TRBV5-7	14	ASSFRGGPIGAPLH
-	TRBV9	14	ASSVESGTVTGELF
-	TRBV9	14	ASSVGWGLGYNEQF
-	TRBV28	13	ASSLAGGPGNTIY
-	TRBV9	10	ASSKNTDTQY
TRBD1	TRBV10-2	10	ASSGDSYEQY
-	TRBV28	11	ASTPGQQETQY
-	TRBV7-8	12	ASSPELSFYEQY
TRBD2	TRBV27	14	ASSPGLAGYYNEQF